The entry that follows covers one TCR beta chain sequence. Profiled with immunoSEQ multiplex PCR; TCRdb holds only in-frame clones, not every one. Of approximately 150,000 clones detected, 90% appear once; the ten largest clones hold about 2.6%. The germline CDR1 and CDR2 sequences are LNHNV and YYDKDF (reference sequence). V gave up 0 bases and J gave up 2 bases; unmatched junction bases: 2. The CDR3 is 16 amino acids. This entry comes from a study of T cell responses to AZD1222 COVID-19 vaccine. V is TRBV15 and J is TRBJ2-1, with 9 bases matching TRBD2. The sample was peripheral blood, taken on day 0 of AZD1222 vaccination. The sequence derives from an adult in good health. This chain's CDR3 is CATSRDRLAAYNEQFF. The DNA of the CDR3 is TGTGCCACCAGCAGAGACAGACTAGCGGCCTACAATGAGCAGTTCTTC.